This entry features one T cell receptor (beta chain) sequence. Its antigen is not known. The data were taken from a study of T-cell memory formation after mild COVID-19. Overall study findings and caveats: Certain responding clones were present in pre-infection memory, suggesting participation of cross-reactive memory. Largely, contracting CD4+ clones fell within CM and EM, and contracting CD8+ clones within EMRA. Confirmation was lacking for SARS-CoV-2 specificity of second-wave clones that peaked on day 37.

The CDR3 has 12 residues. After removal of 11 bases from V and 4 bases from J, the junction contained 7 bases not matched to a gene. Germline assignment: CDR1 LGHDT and CDR2 YNNKEL (reference sequence). TCRdb re-called the 5' RACE reads through MiXCR, storing one row per CDR3 protein. Of 580,000 or so distinct CDR3 sequences listed, approximately 15% are singletons. The chain has TRBV3-1 and TRBJ1-1; 7 nucleotides match TRBD1. Sequences were obtained from PBMCs or a T cell subset sorted from them (not recorded which). This TCR was recovered from an adult woman who had mild COVID-19 (a few samples of this study predate the infection). Cell type and time point are not known. The CDR3 DNA sequence: TGTGCCTTTAGACAGGGAATCACTGAAGCTTTCTTT. This translates into CAFRQGITEAFF.